The 27 T cell receptor beta chains listed next were all sequenced from one sample in a study of regulatory T cells in long-lasting Graves disease (dated by TCRdb to 2020 to 2023). In light of the paper, this sample's time point label describes: newly diagnosed GD, antithyroid drugs for less than 3 months. For both TCR sequencing and RNA sequencing, RNA was extracted from PBMCs in TRIzol. Receptor amplification or capture employed multiplex PCR. Data came from an Illumina HiSeq 4000. To build TCR beta libraries, CDR3 regions were amplified by Arm-PCR using iRepertoire HTBI primers. TCRdb reprocessing: public reads trimmed at Q25 with fastp, clones called with MiXCR, in-frame beta chains kept. Rows are combined by CDR3 protein, so each entry shows the most common genes and DNA. This sample is represented by about 400,000 distinct CDR3 sequences; 15% of them were singletons. In total, the top ten clones hold 7.8% of the sample.

The same data also contributed to another study, on T cells in Graves' hyperthyroidism and ophthalmopathy.

This specimen consisted of peripheral blood mononuclear cells (PBMCs), obtained at new diagnosis, from a patient treated with antithyroid drugs. Receptor source: a middle-aged woman with Graves disease. Donor details come from another sample of the same person, matched by shared clones.

In its sample, this clonotype was seen a few times. The chain carries TRBV3-1 and TRBJ2-5; no reliable D call. CDR3 length: 14 amino acids. Deletions cut 0 bases from V and 3 bases from J, with 8 bases between. Germline V lookup: CDR1 LGHDT, CDR2 YNNKEL (reference sequence). The CDR3 spells CASSQDIREETQYF. The CDR3 DNA sequence: TGTGCCAGCAGCCAAGATATCAGAGAAGAGACCCAGTACTTC.

This clonotype was counted at least ten times. The chain employs TRBV7-2 and TRBJ2-3, with a possible D match to TRBD2 (6 bases). This CDR3 has 15 residues. Germline V lookup: CDR1 SGHTA, CDR2 FQGNSA. The V gene lost 1 base and the J gene lost 3 bases, with 11 bases spanning the gap. The CDR3 nucleotides are TGTGCCAGCAGCTTAGGTGGGGGGTGGACAGATACGCAGTATTTT. As protein: CASSLGGGWTDTQYF.

This chain uses TRBV27 with TRBJ2-1, with D maybe TRBD1 (6 bases). The V end was cut by 3 bases, the J end by 8 bases, with 11 bases between. Per germline, CDR1 MNHEY and CDR2 SMNVEV (reference sequence). This CDR3 has 13 amino acids. The DNA for the CDR3 is TGTGCCAGCAGTTTTAACAGGGTGGATGAGCAGTTCTTC. This sequence encodes CASSFNRVDEQFF.

The chain employs TRBV3-1 and TRBJ1-1; D remains ambiguous. Looked up from germline, CDR1 is LGHDT and CDR2 is YNNKEL (reference sequence). The CDR3 runs to 12 residues. Trimming pared 4 bases from V and 8 bases from J, leaving 11 bases between. The CDR3 here is CASSPGFTEAFF. The CDR3 DNA sequence: TGTGCCAGCAGCCCGGGGTTTACCGAAGCTTTCTTT.

This clonotype was counted ten times or more. This chain links TRBV28 with TRBJ2-3; 9 nucleotides align to TRBD1. The germline gives CDR1 MDHEN, CDR2 SYDVKM. J gave up 6 bases and V 5 bases, and 12 bases lay outside the gene matches. This CDR3 is built from 16 residues. CDR3 region: CASSPTRDRVQDTQYF. The CDR3 region has the DNA TGTGCCAGCAGTCCAACCCGGGACAGGGTTCAGGATACGCAGTATTTT. The whole variable domain, remainder taken from reference TRBV28 and TRBJ2-3, is DVKVTQSSRYLVKRTGEKVFLECVQDMDHENMFWYRQDPGLGLRLIYFSYDVKMKEKGDIPEGYSVSREKKERFSLILESASTNQTSMYLCASSPTRDRVQDTQYFGPGTRLTVL.

This clonotype was seen a few times. The CDR3 does not close with the conserved phenylalanine or tryptophan, likely indicating a read error. This rearrangement joins TRBV12-3 or TRBV12-4 to TRBJ2-7, with 10 bases aligning to TRBD2. CDR3 length: 15 amino acids. Trimming at V came to 6 bases and at J to 4 bases, leaving 9 bases not matched to a gene. The CDR3 coding sequence is TGTGCCAGCAGCTCAAGCGGGAGGGCCGTGTACGAGCAGTACCTC. This gives the protein CASSSSGRAVYEQYL.

This clonotype has ten or more counts. This rearrangement joins TRBV28 to TRBJ2-7; TRBD1 might be the D (6 bases). CDR1 and CDR2 (germline): MDHEN, SYDVKM. The CDR3 consists of 14 residues. Trimming shortened V by 6 bases and J by 4 bases, and 16 bases separated the two germline ends. CDR3 protein: CASRPLGASYEQYF. The CDR3 nucleotides are TGTGCCAGCAGACCGTTGGGGGCCTCATACGAGCAGTACTTC.

The chain combines TRBV19 with TRBJ2-3, with D possibly matching TRBD2 (5 bases). V gave up 6 bases and J gave up 0 bases, with 13 bases separating them. Per germline, CDR1 LNHDA and CDR2 SQIVND (reference sequence). The CDR3 has 15 residues. The CDR3 sequence: CASRYLRDSTDTQYF. Written as DNA, the CDR3 is TGTGCCAGTAGGTACCTCCGGGATAGCACAGATACGCAGTATTTT.

This clonotype was seen a handful of times. The CDR3 spells CASSLFSGGNNEQFF. In nucleotides, the CDR3 is TGTGCCAGCAGCTTATTTAGCGGGGGGAACAATGAGCAGTTCTTC. This sequence joins TRBV7-6 and TRBJ2-1; 10 bases match TRBD2. Per germline, CDR1 SGHVS and CDR2 FNYEAQ. CDR3 size: 15 residues. Trimming at V came to 2 bases and at J to 5 bases, leaving 3 bases not matched to a gene.

This clonotype was detected ten times or more. The chain is built from TRBV10-3 and TRBJ2-7; TRBD1 matches at 9 bases. Germline assignment: CDR1 ENHRY and CDR2 SYGVKD. J gave up 2 bases and V 4 bases, and 0 bases lay outside the gene matches. CDR3 length: 13 residues. The CDR3 sequence is CAISGQGAYEQYF. The CDR3 DNA follows: TGTGCCATCAGTGGACAGGGGGCCTACGAGCAGTACTTC.

Points on this clonotype: This may be a read error, as it is one base from a much larger clone. This chain uses TRBV27 with TRBJ1-1; no reliable D call. Trimming stripped 0 bases from V and 3 bases from J, with 14 bases between. The CDR3 length is 16 residues. Germline CDR1 is MNHEY and CDR2 is SMNVEV (reference sequence). CDR3 sequence: CASSLSYSILDTEAFF. The DNA of the CDR3 is TGTGCCAGCAGTTTATCGTATTCCATCCTGGACACTGAAGCTTTCTTT.

About this clonotype itself: A much larger clonotype is one base distant, so this may be a read error. The V call is TRBV12-3 or TRBV12-4, the J call TRBJ2-1; the D gene is possibly TRBD2 (6 bases). The CDR3 is made up of 15 amino acids. Trimming left V 6 bases short and J 9 bases short, with 21 bases between. As DNA, the CDR3 is TGTGCCAGCAGGGAACGACTAGTGGGATGGGGTGAGCAGTTCTTC. It is translated as CASRERLVGWGEQFF.

At least ten counts were recorded for this clonotype. This chain links TRBV12-3 or TRBV12-4 with TRBJ1-5; D gene ambiguous. Between the trimmed V and J ends, which lost 6 bases and 0 bases, there was a span of 9 bases. The CDR3 has 14 amino acids. The CDR3 sequence: CASRSGYSNQPQHF. In DNA, the CDR3 is TGTGCCAGCAGATCAGGTTATAGCAATCAGCCCCAGCATTTT.

The chain has TRBV12-3 or TRBV12-4 and TRBJ2-7, with D unresolved. V gave up 6 bases and J gave up 5 bases, with 11 bases separating them. This CDR3 spans 12 amino acids. CDR3 bases: TGTGCCAGCAGCCGGGTGAGTCACGAGCAGTACTTC. Residues: CASSRVSHEQYF.

The sample holds many counts of this clonotype. The V and J genes are TRBV12-5 and TRBJ2-1, with D possibly TRBD1 on 5 matching bases. Germline V lookup: CDR1 LGHNT, CDR2 FRNRAP. Trimming took 3 bases from V and 5 from J, leaving 14 bases between them. The CDR3 is 15 residues long. CDR3 residues: CASGLSRELDNEQFF. DNA of the CDR3: TGTGCTAGTGGTTTAAGCAGGGAATTGGACAATGAGCAGTTCTTC.

The sample holds many counts of this clonotype. The chain recombines TRBV29-1 with TRBJ2-7; 9 nucleotides match TRBD1. V lost 5 bases and J lost 7; bases outside the gene matches: 9. The CDR3 sequence is 13 residues long. CDR1 is SQVTM, CDR2 ANQGSEA, per germline. CDR3 sequence reads: CSVRTGATREQYF. Here the CDR3 DNA reads TGCAGCGTTAGGACAGGGGCAACTCGGGAGCAGTACTTC.

Many counts were recorded for this clonotype. V gene TRBV30 combines with J gene TRBJ1-6; D might be TRBD1 (6 bases). Trimming cost V 1 base and J 10 bases, with 14 bases left between them. Germline CDR1 GTSNPN, CDR2 SVGIG (reference sequence). CDR3 length equals 14 residues. CDR3 DNA sequence: TGTGCCTGGAGTGGGGACAACAGCAGGTCACCCCTCCACTTT. Its protein product is CAWSGDNSRSPLHF.

The chain recombines TRBV19 with TRBJ2-3; 9 nucleotides line up with TRBD1. CDR1 and CDR2 from the germline V gene are LNHDA and SQIVND (reference sequence). The CDR3 is 15 amino acids. The junction had 5 bases not matched to a gene; V was cut back by 3 bases and J by 4 bases. CDR3 region: CASSIGGQGADTQYF. The CDR3 coding sequence is TGTGCCAGTAGTATCGGGGGACAGGGAGCAGATACGCAGTATTTT.

This clonotype was found many times. The chain joins TRBV7-2 to TRBJ2-3; D unresolved. The V and J ends lost 5 bases and 6 bases respectively, with 9 bases between them. The germline V gene encodes CDR1 SGHTA and CDR2 FQGNSA. The CDR3 is 12 residues long. CDR3 sequence: CASSPYSDTQYF. The CDR3 DNA is TGTGCCAGCAGCCCGTACAGCGATACGCAGTATTTT.

This clonotype came up many times. The chain joins TRBV5-5 to TRBJ2-5; a possible D gene is TRBD2 (5 bases). Trimming pared 5 bases from V and 0 bases from J, leaving 17 bases between. The CDR3 is 16 residues long. Germline assignment: CDR1 SGHKS and CDR2 YYEKEE (reference sequence). In DNA, the CDR3 is TGTGCCAGCAGGGCGGAGCCTAGCCTCCACCAAGAGACCCAGTACTTC. Translation gives CASRAEPSLHQETQYF.

To note about this clonotype: Since a much larger clone is just one base distant, this may be a read error. The chain has TRBV7-2 and TRBJ1-1; D not certain. Looked up from germline, CDR1 is SGHTA and CDR2 is FQGNSA. The CDR3 is 12 residues long. The DNA of the CDR3 is TGTGCCAGCAGCTTAGCGACTTATGAAGCTTCCTTT. It translates to CASSLATYEASF.

The sample holds many counts of this clonotype. The chain's CDR3 is CASSEGPRDRGLRETQYF. The DNA for the CDR3 is TGTGCCAGCAGTGAAGGCCCCCGGGACAGGGGGCTTCGGGAGACCCAGTACTTC. The rearrangement uses TRBV25-1 and TRBJ2-5; 12 bases fit TRBD1. This CDR3 is 18 amino acids long. J was trimmed by 5 bases and V by 2 bases; bases with no gene match: 12. CDR1 and CDR2 (germline): MGHDK, SYGVNS. Drawing the rest from reference TRBV25-1 and TRBJ2-5, the complete variable domain is EADIYQTPRYLVIGTGKKITLECSQTMGHDKMYWYQQDPGMELHLIHYSYGVNSTEKGDLSSESTVSRIRTEHFPLTLESARPSHTSQYLCASSEGPRDRGLRETQYFGPGTRLLVL.

In this sample, this clonotype turned up many times. CDR3 nucleotides: TGTGCCAGCTCACCCTCGATGATGAACACTGAAGCTTTCTTT. Its protein is CASSPSMMNTEAFF. V is TRBV18 and J is TRBJ1-1, with D unclear. V lost 3 bases to trimming and J lost 0 bases, with 8 bases between them. The CDR3 extends over 14 amino acids. Germline CDR1 KGHSH, CDR2 LQKENI.

This clonotype was counted many times. V usage is TRBV7-3 and J usage is TRBJ2-2; TRBD1 agrees at 9 bases. V was clipped by 6 bases and J by 5 bases; unmatched bases: 7. The CDR3 contains 15 residues. CDR1 SGHTA and CDR2 FQGTGA come from the germline V gene. The CDR3 DNA reads TGTGCCAGCAGATCCGGGACAGGGAGAACCGGGGAGCTGTTTTTT. It is translated as CASRSGTGRTGELFF.

The chain couples TRBV10-1 to TRBJ2-3, with D unresolved. Germline CDR1 and CDR2: WNHNN and SYGVQD (reference sequence). There are 15 residues in the CDR3. Trimming shortened V by 6 bases and J by 1 base, and 14 bases separated the two germline ends. The CDR3 DNA is TGCGCCAGCAGCCCTCAGTACACCGGCACAGATACGCAGTATTTT. Translation gives CASSPQYTGTDTQYF.

This clonotype has ten or more counts. The chain uses TRBV7-2 and TRBJ2-3, with D hard to call. CDR3 length: 16 amino acids. Trimming took 3 bases from V and 4 from J, leaving 17 bases between them. The germline V gene encodes CDR1 SGHTA and CDR2 FQGNSA. CDR3 protein: CASSLEPGILADTQYF. CDR3 sequence (DNA): TGTGCCAGCAGCTTGGAGCCCGGTATTCTAGCAGATACGCAGTATTTT.

This clonotype appeared many times. The chain uses TRBV7-3 and TRBJ2-1; TRBD2 matches at 8 bases. Germline V CDR1 and CDR2: SGHTA, FQGTGA. Trimming cost V 5 bases and J 7 bases; bases outside gene matches: 7. CDR3 length: 14 amino acids. The CDR3 loop is CASSRAGVENEQFF. DNA of the CDR3: TGTGCCAGCAGCCGAGCGGGAGTTGAAAATGAGCAGTTCTTC.